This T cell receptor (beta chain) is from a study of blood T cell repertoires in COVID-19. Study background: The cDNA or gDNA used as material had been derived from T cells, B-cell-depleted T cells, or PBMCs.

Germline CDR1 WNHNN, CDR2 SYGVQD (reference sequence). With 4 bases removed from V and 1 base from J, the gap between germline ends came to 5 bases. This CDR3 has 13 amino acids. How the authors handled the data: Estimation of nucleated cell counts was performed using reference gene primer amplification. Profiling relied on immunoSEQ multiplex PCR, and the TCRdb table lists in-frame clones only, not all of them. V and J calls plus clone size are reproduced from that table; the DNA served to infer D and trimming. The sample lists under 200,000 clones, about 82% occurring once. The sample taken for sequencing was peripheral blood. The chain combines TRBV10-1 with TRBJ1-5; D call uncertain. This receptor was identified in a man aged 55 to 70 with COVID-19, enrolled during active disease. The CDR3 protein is CASSAGSNQPQHF. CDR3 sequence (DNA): TGCGCCAGCAGTGCGGGGAGCAATCAGCCCCAGCATTTT.